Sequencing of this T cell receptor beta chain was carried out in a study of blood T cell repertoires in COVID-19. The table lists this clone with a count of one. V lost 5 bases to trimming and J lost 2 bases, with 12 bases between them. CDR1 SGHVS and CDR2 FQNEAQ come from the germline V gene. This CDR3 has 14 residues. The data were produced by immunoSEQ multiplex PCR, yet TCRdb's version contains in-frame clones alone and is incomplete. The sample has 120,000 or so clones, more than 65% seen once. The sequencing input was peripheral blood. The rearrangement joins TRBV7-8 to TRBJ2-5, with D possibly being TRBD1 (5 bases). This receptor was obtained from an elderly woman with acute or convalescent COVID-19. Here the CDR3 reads CASSQFQGQETQYF. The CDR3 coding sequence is TGTGCCAGCAGCCAATTTCAGGGACAAGAGACCCAGTACTTC.